A selection of T cell receptor beta chains follows, all from one sample in a study of blood T cell repertoires in COVID-19. This table comes from immunoSEQ multiplex PCR, and its TCRdb copy is limited to in-frame clones, with some not included. Of more than 95,000 clones in the sample, about 82% were seen once. Sequencing used peripheral blood. These TCRs come from a woman aged 55-70 years in a cohort sampled during active or convalescent COVID-19. Both conserved end residues are part of each CDR3. A D gene is named only where the DNA matches it firmly. Some rows mark clone size as missing; the rest say once, few, many or name a class of expanded clone.

- - TRBJ1-4 TRBV5-1 CASSPQQASNEKLFF TGCGCCAGCAGCCCCCAACAGGCCTCAAATGAAAAACTGTTTTTT
few TRBD1 TRBJ1-3 TRBV27 CASSRQGLSTGNTIYF TGTGCCAGCAGCCGACAGGGGCTTTCTACTGGAAACACCATATATTTT
- - TRBJ1-5 TRBV5-8 CASSLNGQPNQPQHF TGTGCCAGCAGCTTGAATGGGCAGCCAAATCAGCCCCAGCATTTT
- TRBD2 TRBJ2-1 TRBV7-2 CASSFSSGSYNEQFF TGTGCCAGCAGCTTTAGTAGCGGGTCCTACAATGAGCAGTTCTTC
- - TRBJ1-1 TRBV5-1 CASSLTGGQLNTEAFF TGCGCCAGCAGCCTAACGGGGGGGCAGTTGAACACTGAAGCTTTCTTT
- - TRBJ2-1 TRBV9 CASSVGPGLYNEQFF TGTGCCAGCAGCGTAGGCCCTGGCTTATACAATGAGCAGTTCTTC
- TRBD1 TRBJ2-7 TRBV9 CASSVGTGGDEQYF TGTGCCAGCAGCGTAGGGACAGGGGGGGATGAGCAGTACTTC
- - TRBJ1-6 TRBV9 CASSVQGSSYNSPLHF TGTGCCAGCTCGGTGCAGGGGAGCTCCTATAATTCACCCCTCCACTTT
- - TRBJ2-3 TRBV24-1 CATSDNREPDTQYF TGTGCCACCAGTGATAACAGGGAGCCAGATACGCAGTATTTT
- - TRBJ2-7 TRBV19 CASSRGDTYEQYF TGTGCCAGTAGTAGGGGAGACACCTACGAGCAGTACTTC
- - TRBJ2-3 TRBV2 CASKTGSTSSTDTQYF TGTGCCAGCAAAACAGGGAGTACCTCTAGCACAGATACGCAGTATTTT
- TRBD1 TRBJ1-5 TRBV6-1 CASSGPGQRFYSNQPQHF TGTGCCAGCAGTGGGCCGGGACAGAGATTCTATAGCAATCAGCCCCAGCATTTT
- TRBD1 TRBJ1-5 TRBV30 CAWSPGGGNQPQHF TGTGCCTGGAGTCCAGGGGGCGGGAATCAGCCCCAGCATTTT
- TRBD1 TRBJ1-2 TRBV29-1 CSVTGTGNYGYTF TGCAGCGTTACCGGGACAGGGAACTATGGCTACACCTTC
- - TRBJ1-2 TRBV11-2 CASSLGGSANYGYTF TGTGCCAGCAGCTTAGGCGGGTCGGCTAACTATGGCTACACCTTC
- TRBD1 TRBJ1-5 TRBV2 CASTQGQGNQPQHF TGTGCCAGCACGCAGGGACAGGGCAATCAGCCCCAGCATTTT
once - TRBJ1-2 TRBV3-1/TRBV3-2 CASSQGGPPGGYTF TGTGCCAGCAGCCAGGGAGGACCGCCGGGGGGCTACACCTTC
- TRBD1 TRBJ1-4 TRBV7-3 CASSSDREGKLFF TGTGCCAGCAGCTCGGACAGGGAAGGAAAACTGTTTTTT
- TRBD1 TRBJ1-2 TRBV5-6 CASSWDREGNYGYTF TGTGCCAGCAGCTGGGACAGGGAAGGGAACTATGGCTACACCTTC
- - TRBJ1-1 TRBV12-3/TRBV12-4 CASSRDATEAFF TGTGCCAGCAGCAGGGATGCCACTGAAGCTTTCTTT
- TRBD2 TRBJ2-1 TRBV6-5 CASSYSNSGTGEQFF TGTGCCAGCAGTTACTCGAATAGCGGGACGGGTGAGCAGTTCTTC
- - TRBJ2-7 TRBV28 CASRVQGISYEQYF TGTGCCAGCCGCGTGCAGGGGATCTCCTACGAGCAGTACTTC
- - TRBJ2-7 TRBV7-8 CASSRRESEQYF TGTGCCAGCAGCCGGAGAGAATCCGAGCAGTACTTC
- - TRBJ1-2 TRBV28 CASSPPAARYTF TGTGCCAGCAGTCCCCCCGCAGCCAGGTACACCTTC
- - TRBJ1-2 TRBV3-1/TRBV3-2 CASSQVAGTGGYTF TGTGCCAGCAGCCAAGTCGCGGGAACCGGGGGCTACACCTTC
- - TRBJ1-6 TRBV12-5 CASGTGSILNSPLHF TGTGCTAGTGGTACCGGGTCCATCCTTAATTCACCCCTCCACTTT
- TRBD2 TRBJ2-3 TRBV3-1/TRBV3-2 CASSQGPGLDSTDTQYF TGTGCCAGCAGCCAGGGTCCGGGACTAGACTCGACAGATACGCAGTATTTT
few - TRBJ2-7 TRBV10-2 CASMTGYEQYF TGCGCCAGCATGACCGGGTACGAGCAGTACTTC
- - TRBJ1-4 TRBV7-9 CASSPSGTMKLFF TGTGCCAGCAGCCCGTCGGGAACTATGAAACTGTTTTTT
- TRBD1 TRBJ1-2 TRBV6-2/TRBV6-3 CASSSTGENYGYTF TGTGCCAGCAGTTCCACAGGGGAAAACTATGGCTACACCTTC
- - TRBJ1-4 TRBV9 CASSVEGNPREKLFF TGTGCCAGCAGCGTAGAAGGCAACCCCAGGGAAAAACTGTTTTTT
- TRBD2 TRBJ2-7 TRBV4-1 CASSQGTSGSQYEQYF TGCGCCAGCAGCCAAGGGACTAGCGGGAGCCAGTACGAGCAGTACTTC
- - TRBJ1-2 TRBV6-5 CASRDRANYGYTF TGTGCCAGCAGGGACAGAGCTAACTATGGCTACACCTTC
- - TRBJ2-7 TRBV10-1 CASSESSRGAGEQYF TGCGCCAGCAGTGAGTCGAGCCGTGGGGCAGGGGAGCAGTACTTC
- TRBD2 TRBJ2-4 TRBV7-9 CASSLAGLAGKNIQYF TGTGCCAGCAGCTTAGCGGGACTAGCGGGCAAAAACATTCAGTACTTC
- - TRBJ1-2 TRBV11-2 CASSPHRDYGYTF TGTGCCAGCAGCCCGCACAGAGACTATGGCTACACCTTC
- TRBD1 TRBJ2-7 TRBV10-3 CAISGAGTAYEQYF TGTGCCATCAGTGGGGCCGGGACAGCCTACGAGCAGTACTTC
- TRBD1 TRBJ1-5 TRBV3-1/TRBV3-2 CASSQALRDSLYQPQHF TGTGCCAGCAGCCAAGCTCTCCGGGACAGCCTTTATCAGCCCCAGCATTTT
- TRBD2 TRBJ2-7 TRBV3-1/TRBV3-2 CASSQFSGRATSEQYF TGTGCCAGCAGCCAATTTAGCGGGAGGGCCACTTCCGAGCAGTACTTC
- - TRBJ1-6 TRBV18 CASSADPQGSNSPLHF TGTGCCAGCTCAGCCGACCCCCAGGGGAGTAATTCACCCCTCCACTTT
- - TRBJ1-6 TRBV5-4 CASFLQGISPLHF TGTGCCAGCTTCCTGCAGGGGATTTCACCCCTCCACTTT
- - TRBJ2-2 TRBV9 CASSVVGGNTGELFF TGTGCCAGCAGCGTAGTCGGGGGGAACACCGGGGAGCTGTTTTTT
- TRBD1 TRBJ1-5 TRBV5-8 CASSAQGAAQPQHF TGTGCCAGCAGCGCCCAGGGGGCTGCTCAGCCCCAGCATTTT
- TRBD2 TRBJ2-1 TRBV23-1 CASSQFGLAGVINEQFF TGCGCCAGCAGTCAATTCGGACTAGCGGGGGTCATAAATGAGCAGTTCTTC
few TRBD1 TRBJ1-5 TRBV19 CASSFSTGGYQPQHF TGTGCCAGTAGTTTCTCGACAGGGGGATATCAGCCCCAGCATTTT
- TRBD2 TRBJ2-1 TRBV12-3/TRBV12-4 CATATSGSYEQFF TGTGCCACCGCGACTAGCGGGAGTTATGAGCAGTTCTTC
- - TRBJ1-2 TRBV11-2 CASSIHVNARDTGYTF TGTGCCAGCAGTATACATGTCAACGCCCGGGACACCGGCTACACCTTC
- TRBD1 TRBJ1-2 TRBV5-1 CASSSDRGYGYTF TGCGCCAGCAGCTCGGACAGGGGGTATGGCTACACCTTC
- - TRBJ2-7 TRBV5-4 CASSLEAHVYEQYF TGTGCCAGCAGCTTGGAAGCCCACGTCTACGAGCAGTACTTC
- TRBD2 TRBJ2-1 TRBV3-1/TRBV3-2 CASSPLTSGRAEQFF TGTGCCAGCAGCCCGTTGACTAGCGGGAGGGCTGAGCAGTTCTTC
- TRBD1 TRBJ1-1 TRBV7-9 CASSSEQGRPNTEAFF TGTGCCAGCAGCTCAGAACAGGGGAGGCCGAACACTGAAGCTTTCTTT
- - TRBJ2-3 TRBV4-1 CASSQDPKEWGLTDTQYF TGCGCCAGCAGCCAAGATCCAAAAGAGTGGGGCCTCACAGATACGCAGTATTTT
- TRBD1 TRBJ2-3 TRBV19 CASSLTGVGGDTQYF TGTGCCAGTAGTCTCACAGGGGTAGGAGGAGATACGCAGTATTTT